This T cell receptor (beta chain) emerged from a study of somatic mutations in cytotoxic T cells in rheumatoid arthritis. In the study overall: It was right after diagnosis, before any treatment, that patient blood (more than 26 ml EDTA) was drawn. T-cell populations stained with V beta antibodies were in some cases flow-sorted at nearly 100% purity, including V beta1+ cells that were sequenced for TCRB. Findings of the study overall: No age-related increase in CD8+ clonality was seen in healthy controls, but one was seen in rheumatoid arthritis patients.

As to this clone: Antigen specificity is unknown.

TCRdb keeps only in-frame clones here, not all; method: immunoSEQ multiplex PCR. The sample lists about 4,200 clones, roughly nine tenths seen once, with 25% to 30% in the top ten. The CDR3 loop spans 15 amino acids. From germline, CDR1 is MDHEN and CDR2 SYDVKM. Deletions cut 6 bases from V and 6 bases from J, with 17 bases between. Researchers isolated CD4+ and CD8+ cells by positive magnetic bead selection and then checked their purity by flow cytometry. The chain uses TRBV28 and TRBJ2-2, with D tentatively TRBD2 (6 bases). What was sequenced was CD8+ T cells sorted from blood. This clonotype was obtained from a woman between 70 and 85 years old with rheumatoid arthritis. The CDR3 DNA reads as TGTGCCAGCAGCCCGGGGCAGGGAGGTCCCGGGGAGCTGTTTTTT. It translates to CASSPGQGGPGELFF.